These T cell receptor beta chains were read from a single sample in a study of blood T cell repertoires in COVID-19. Using immunoSEQ multiplex PCR, the repertoire was profiled, and TCRdb retains in-frame clones only, with some absent. The table has around 230,000 clones, 84% seen once. Sequencing was performed on peripheral blood. The receptors derive from a man in his forties who had recovered from COVID-19. Each CDR3 is given with its conserved first and last residue. A D gene is named only where the DNA matches it firmly. Only some rows state a clone size, as once, few, many or a class for expanded clones.

abundance: -; v_gene: TRBV5-6; j_gene: TRBJ1-1; d_gene: -; CDR3aa: CASSPGPRGAFF; CDR3nt: TGTGCCAGCAGCCCGGGCCCCCGAGGGGCTTTCTTT
abundance: -; v_gene: TRBV3-1/TRBV3-2; j_gene: TRBJ1-5; d_gene: -; CDR3aa: CASSQSPNQPQHF; CDR3nt: TGTGCCAGCAGCCAATCCCCGAATCAGCCCCAGCATTTT
abundance: -; v_gene: TRBV2; j_gene: TRBJ2-5; d_gene: TRBD2; CDR3aa: CASRETSGQETQYF; CDR3nt: TGTGCCAGCAGGGAAACTAGCGGCCAAGAGACCCAGTACTTC
abundance: -; v_gene: TRBV9; j_gene: TRBJ2-1; d_gene: -; CDR3aa: CASSPTQASYNEQFF; CDR3nt: TGTGCCAGCAGCCCGACCCAGGCCTCCTACAATGAGCAGTTCTTC
abundance: -; v_gene: TRBV10-3; j_gene: TRBJ2-6; d_gene: TRBD1; CDR3aa: CAIMDPGQGTTGANVLTF; CDR3nt: TGTGCCATCATGGACCCGGGACAGGGTACTACCGGGGCCAACGTCCTGACTTTC
abundance: -; v_gene: TRBV7-2; j_gene: TRBJ2-3; d_gene: -; CDR3aa: CASSFRRGDTQYF; CDR3nt: TGTGCCAGCAGCTTCCGGAGAGGGGATACGCAGTATTTT
abundance: -; v_gene: TRBV4-3; j_gene: TRBJ1-1; d_gene: TRBD1; CDR3aa: CASSPGQGSLNTEAFF; CDR3nt: TGCGCCAGCAGCCCAGGACAGGGAAGTTTGAACACTGAAGCTTTCTTT
abundance: -; v_gene: TRBV30; j_gene: TRBJ1-2; d_gene: -; CDR3aa: CAHPTGIGYTF; CDR3nt: TGTGCCCACCCGACGGGGATCGGCTACACCTTC
abundance: -; v_gene: TRBV15; j_gene: TRBJ1-5; d_gene: TRBD1; CDR3aa: CATSRDRAWSNQPQHF; CDR3nt: TGTGCCACCAGCAGGGACAGGGCCTGGAGCAATCAGCCCCAGCATTTT
abundance: -; v_gene: TRBV29-1; j_gene: TRBJ2-1; d_gene: -; CDR3aa: CSVALHLVQEQFF; CDR3nt: TGCAGCGTCGCTCTCCACCTAGTTCAGGAGCAGTTCTTC
abundance: -; v_gene: TRBV6-5; j_gene: TRBJ1-2; d_gene: TRBD1; CDR3aa: CASTATGDGGYTF; CDR3nt: TGTGCCAGCACCGCCACAGGGGATGGTGGCTACACCTTC
abundance: few; v_gene: TRBV5-5; j_gene: TRBJ2-7; d_gene: -; CDR3aa: CASSWESSGYEQYF; CDR3nt: TGTGCCAGCAGCTGGGAGTCCTCGGGCTACGAGCAGTACTTC
abundance: -; v_gene: TRBV18; j_gene: TRBJ1-1; d_gene: -; CDR3aa: CASLGQRNTEAFF; CDR3nt: TGTGCCAGCTTGGGACAAAGGAACACTGAAGCTTTCTTT
abundance: -; v_gene: TRBV18; j_gene: TRBJ2-7; d_gene: TRBD1; CDR3aa: CASSSRQGVYEQYF; CDR3nt: TGTGCCAGCTCTTCTAGACAGGGGGTCTACGAGCAGTACTTC
abundance: -; v_gene: TRBV7-9; j_gene: TRBJ2-2; d_gene: TRBD2; CDR3aa: CASSLALAPGELFF; CDR3nt: TGTGCCAGCAGCTTAGCACTAGCGCCCGGGGAGCTGTTTTTT
abundance: -; v_gene: TRBV11-3; j_gene: TRBJ2-5; d_gene: TRBD1; CDR3aa: CASSHVGQGRTQYF; CDR3nt: TGTGCCAGCAGCCACGTGGGACAGGGCCGGACCCAGTACTTC
abundance: -; v_gene: TRBV11-2; j_gene: TRBJ1-1; d_gene: -; CDR3aa: CATSILQDTEAFF; CDR3nt: TGTGCCACCAGTATCTTGCAGGACACTGAAGCTTTCTTT
abundance: -; v_gene: TRBV6-4; j_gene: TRBJ2-1; d_gene: -; CDR3aa: CASSEEGTSYNEQFF; CDR3nt: TGTGCCAGCAGTGAAGAGGGGACTTCCTACAATGAGCAGTTCTTC
abundance: once; v_gene: TRBV6-6; j_gene: TRBJ2-3; d_gene: -; CDR3aa: CASSYAFNGRTDTQYF; CDR3nt: TGTGCCAGCAGTTACGCGTTCAACGGTCGCACAGATACGCAGTATTTT
abundance: -; v_gene: TRBV7-9; j_gene: TRBJ2-7; d_gene: -; CDR3aa: CASSLARGQSSYEQYF; CDR3nt: TGTGCCAGCAGCTTAGCCCGCGGGCAGAGCTCCTACGAGCAGTACTTC
abundance: -; v_gene: TRBV27; j_gene: TRBJ2-2; d_gene: TRBD2; CDR3aa: CASQPGRGRAVGGELFF; CDR3nt: TGTGCCAGTCAACCCGGACGGGGGAGGGCAGTAGGCGGGGAGCTGTTTTTT
abundance: -; v_gene: TRBV4-1; j_gene: TRBJ1-4; d_gene: TRBD1; CDR3aa: CASSQGTANMGTNEKLFF; CDR3nt: TGCGCCAGCAGCCAGGGGACAGCCAATATGGGGACTAATGAAAAACTGTTTTTT
abundance: few; v_gene: TRBV19; j_gene: TRBJ1-2; d_gene: -; CDR3aa: CASSPSFMVANYGYTF; CDR3nt: TGTGCCAGTAGCCCCTCTTTTATGGTGGCCAACTATGGCTACACCTTC
abundance: -; v_gene: TRBV10-3; j_gene: TRBJ1-2; d_gene: -; CDR3aa: CAISESGPGSEGYTF; CDR3nt: TGTGCCATCAGTGAGTCCGGTCCGGGTTCGGAGGGCTACACCTTC
abundance: -; v_gene: TRBV5-4; j_gene: TRBJ2-7; d_gene: TRBD2; CDR3aa: CASSKRAGRYYEQYF; CDR3nt: TGTGCCAGCAGCAAAAGAGCGGGGCGGTACTACGAGCAGTACTTC
abundance: -; v_gene: TRBV29-1; j_gene: TRBJ2-7; d_gene: TRBD2; CDR3aa: CSVGLGGGTYEQYF; CDR3nt: TGCAGCGTCGGCTTGGGGGGGGGAACCTACGAGCAGTACTTC